One T cell receptor beta chain is described in this entry. The PCR made use of 60 Vbeta and 13 Jbeta primers. The method was immunoSEQ multiplex PCR; TCRdb's version includes in-frame clones alone and lacks a portion of them. This repertoire comprises 35,000 to 45,000 clones; its ten largest clones make up 5.5% to 6%. With 3 bases clipped from V and 5 bases from J, the junction kept 5 bases outside the gene matches. Germline V gene data show CDR1 as LNHDA and CDR2 as SQIVND (reference sequence). The CDR3 has 15 residues. The sample is drawn from a study of cytomegalovirus exposure and HLA in healthy donors.

The sequencing sample was made of PBMCs. This receptor was obtained from a human donor in good health. The rearrangement links TRBV19 to TRBJ2-2; TRBD2 matches 8 bases. CDR3 sequence reads: CASSMASGGTGELFF. CDR3 nucleotide sequence: TGTGCCAGTAGTATGGCCAGCGGGGGTACCGGGGAGCTGTTTTTT.